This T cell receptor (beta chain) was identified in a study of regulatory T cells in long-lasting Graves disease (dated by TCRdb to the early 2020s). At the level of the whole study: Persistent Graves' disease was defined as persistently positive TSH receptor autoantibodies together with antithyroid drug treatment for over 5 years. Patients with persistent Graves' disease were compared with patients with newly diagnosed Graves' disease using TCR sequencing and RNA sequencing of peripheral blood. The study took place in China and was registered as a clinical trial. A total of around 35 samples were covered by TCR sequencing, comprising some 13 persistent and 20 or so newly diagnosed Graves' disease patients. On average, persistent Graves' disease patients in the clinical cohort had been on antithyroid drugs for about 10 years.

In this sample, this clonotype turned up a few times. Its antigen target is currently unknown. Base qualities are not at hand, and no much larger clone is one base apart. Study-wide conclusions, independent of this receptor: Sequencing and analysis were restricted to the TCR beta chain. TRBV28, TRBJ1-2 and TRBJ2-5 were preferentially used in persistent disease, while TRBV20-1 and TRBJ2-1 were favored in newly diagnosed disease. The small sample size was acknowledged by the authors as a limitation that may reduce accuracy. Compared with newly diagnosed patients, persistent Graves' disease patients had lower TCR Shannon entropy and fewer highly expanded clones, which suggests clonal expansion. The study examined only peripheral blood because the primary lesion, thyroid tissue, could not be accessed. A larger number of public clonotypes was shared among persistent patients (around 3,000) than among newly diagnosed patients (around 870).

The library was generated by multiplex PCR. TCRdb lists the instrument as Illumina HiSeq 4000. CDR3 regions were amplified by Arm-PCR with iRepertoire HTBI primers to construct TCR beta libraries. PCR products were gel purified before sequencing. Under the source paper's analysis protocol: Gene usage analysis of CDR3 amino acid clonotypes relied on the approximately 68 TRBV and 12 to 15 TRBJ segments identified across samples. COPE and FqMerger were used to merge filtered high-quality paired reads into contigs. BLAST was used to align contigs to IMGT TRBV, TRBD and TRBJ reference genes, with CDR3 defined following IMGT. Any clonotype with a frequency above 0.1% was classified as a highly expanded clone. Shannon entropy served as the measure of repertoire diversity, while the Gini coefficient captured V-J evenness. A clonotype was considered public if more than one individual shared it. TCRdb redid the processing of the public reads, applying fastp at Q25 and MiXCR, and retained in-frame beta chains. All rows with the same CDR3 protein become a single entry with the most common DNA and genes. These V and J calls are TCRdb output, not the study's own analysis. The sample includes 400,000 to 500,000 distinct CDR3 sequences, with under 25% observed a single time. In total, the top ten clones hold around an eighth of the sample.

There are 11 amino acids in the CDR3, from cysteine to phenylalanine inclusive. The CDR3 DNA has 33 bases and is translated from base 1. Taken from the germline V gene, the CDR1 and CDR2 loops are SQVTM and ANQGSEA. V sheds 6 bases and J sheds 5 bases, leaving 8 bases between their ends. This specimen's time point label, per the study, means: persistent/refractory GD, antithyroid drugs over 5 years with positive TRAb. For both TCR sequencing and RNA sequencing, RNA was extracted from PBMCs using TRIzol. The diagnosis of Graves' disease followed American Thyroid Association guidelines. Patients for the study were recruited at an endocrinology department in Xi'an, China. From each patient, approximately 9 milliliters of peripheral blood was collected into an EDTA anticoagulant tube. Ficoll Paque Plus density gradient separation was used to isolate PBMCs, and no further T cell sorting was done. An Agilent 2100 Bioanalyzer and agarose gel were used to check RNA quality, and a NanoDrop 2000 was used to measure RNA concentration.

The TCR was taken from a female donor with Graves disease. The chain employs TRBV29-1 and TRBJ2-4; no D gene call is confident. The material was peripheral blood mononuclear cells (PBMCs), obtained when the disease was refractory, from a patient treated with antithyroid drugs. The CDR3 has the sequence CSVRRENIQYF. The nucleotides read TGCAGCGTGCGCCGGGAAAACATTCAGTACTTC.